What follows describes a single T cell receptor (beta chain). This sample is drawn from a study of control samples from healthy donors and cancer patients. V shed 6 bases and J 10 bases; nucleotides not matched to a gene: 6. The CDR3 is made up of 12 amino acids. Measured with immunoSEQ multiplex PCR; TCRdb has only the in-frame clones, and not every one. Found here are 150,000 or so clones, about 94% of them singletons; the top ten hold about 5.6%. This chain joins TRBV12-3 or TRBV12-4 and TRBJ2-1; 7 bases align to TRBD1. What was sequenced was blood. The receptor was derived from a man aged 35 to 55 in good health. The CDR3 sequence is CASSQGVGEQFF. The CDR3 DNA is TGTGCCAGCAGCCAGGGGGTGGGGGAGCAGTTCTTC.